Described below is a single T cell receptor (beta chain) sequence and its context. The antigen it recognizes is unknown. The sample holds no much larger clone one base away, and base qualities are not on file. This record comes from a study of CD8+CD57+ T cells in acquired aplastic anemia listed by TCRdb under 2018. Regarding the complete study: A mean of around 3.2 ug of DNA, ranging from roughly 0.2 to 27.4 ug, was extracted from sorted CD4+ and CD8+ cells. CD8+CD57+ expansion was defined as frequency above the mean frequency observed in healthy subjects.

TCR beta VDJ combination and CDR3 sequence profiling used genomic DNA as the template. An Illumina HiSeq 2000 was the platform used for TCR repertoire sequencing. In the source study's methods: TRBV/TRBJ rearrangement plots, CDR3 size and DJ length profiles, and Simpson's diversity index were used to assess repertoires. The most abundant DNA sequence in the deep sequencing data was taken as the immunodominant clone. CDR3 amino acid sequences were checked for sharing across subjects and were also compared against the VDJdb database and published repertoires. TCRdb cleaned the public reads at Q25 with fastp, built clones with MiXCR and kept in-frame beta chains. Rows with a matching CDR3 protein are joined into one entry that keeps the most common DNA and genes. These V and J calls are TCRdb output, not the study's own analysis. The sample contains just over 450,000 distinct CDR3 sequences, around 30% of them found a single time. The top ten clones comprise 0.82% of the sample.

Patients chosen for sequencing had shown expansion of CD8+CD57+ cells by flow cytometry. All patients had severe acquired aplastic anemia diagnosed by International Study of Aplastic Anemia and Agranulocytosis and Camitta criteria. No patient had received any therapy when blood was sampled. The study deep-sequenced TCR repertoires of sorted CD4+ and CD8+ blood T cells from severe aplastic anemia patients and healthy subjects. Patients were enrolled under clinicaltrials.gov protocols 00001620, 01623167, 00001397, 00071045, 00081523 and 00961064 in the USA. Ficoll-Paque density gradient centrifugation was used to isolate peripheral blood mononuclear cells. Before DNA extraction, CD4+ and CD8+ T cells were sorted by FACS or by magnetic beads. Summary of the overall study and its limitations: No significant difference in CD8+ Simpson's diversity was found between patients and healthy controls (P=0.060). Approximately 27 CD8+ CDR3 sequences were found in both patients and controls but appeared to be highly expressed in patients and within the immunodominant clones of the patients.

CDR3 length: 14 amino acids, cysteine to phenylalanine. The entry retains the CDR3 DNA only, 42 bases that are in frame from base 1. The germline V gene provides CDR1 MGHDK and CDR2 SYGVNS. Trimming removed 11 bases from V and 2 bases from J, leaving 19 bases between the germline ends. The source is a human donor with aplastic anemia. Sequencing input: sorted CD4+, CD8+, or CD8+CD57+ T cells (not recorded which) from PBMCs. Recombination linked TRBV25-1 to TRBJ2-7; the D gene is possibly TRBD2, with 7 bases matching. The sequenced DNA is TGTGCCTGGGGAAGGGGGGGAACCACCTACGAGCAGTACTTC. This encodes CAWGRGGTTYEQYF.